This T cell receptor (beta chain) was recorded in a study of CD8+ T cells in alopecia areata. Findings of the study overall: TCRs were shared less clearly across patients than in mice, possibly for HLA-related reasons.

This clone was found a few times. As yet, its antigen is unknown. The sequencing template was cDNA reverse transcribed from extracted RNA. TCRdb's table, derived via immunoSEQ multiplex PCR, lists solely in-frame clones and lacks some. Found here are some 200,000 clones, 45% to 70% of them singletons; the top ten hold under 5%. CDR3 length: 13 residues. The J segment lost 0 bases and the V segment lost 7 bases, leaving 2 bases of the junction unmatched. Germline V gene sequence: CDR1 SQVTM, CDR2 ANQGSEA. This TCR was recovered from a human donor in good health. The chain carries TRBV29-1 and TRBJ2-2; 7 bases line up with TRBD1. Sequenced material: CD8+ T cells sorted from blood. The CDR3 DNA reads as TGCAGCGCCGGACAGGCGAACACCGGGGAGCTGTTTTTT. It yields the protein CSAGQANTGELFF.